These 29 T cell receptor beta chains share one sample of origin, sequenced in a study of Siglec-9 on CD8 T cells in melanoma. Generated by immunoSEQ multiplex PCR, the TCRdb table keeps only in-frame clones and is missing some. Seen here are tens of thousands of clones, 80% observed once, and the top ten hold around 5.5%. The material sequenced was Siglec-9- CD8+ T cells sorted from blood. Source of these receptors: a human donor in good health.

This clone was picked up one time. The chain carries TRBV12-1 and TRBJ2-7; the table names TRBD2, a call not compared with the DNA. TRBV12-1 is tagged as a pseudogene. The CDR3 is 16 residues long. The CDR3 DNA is TGTGCCAGCAGCTTTGCTCTAGCGTTTTTTCTTCACGAGCAGTACGTC. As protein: CASSFALAFFLHEQYV.

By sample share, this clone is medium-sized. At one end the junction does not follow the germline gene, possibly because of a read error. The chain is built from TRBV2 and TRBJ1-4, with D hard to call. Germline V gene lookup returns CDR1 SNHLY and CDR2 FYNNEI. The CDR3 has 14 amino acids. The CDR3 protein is CASSEGRDRAKLFF. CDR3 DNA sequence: TGTGCCAGCAGCGAAGGACGGGATAGAGCAAAACTGTTTTTT. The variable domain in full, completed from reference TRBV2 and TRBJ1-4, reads EPEVTQTPSHQVTQMGQEVILRCVPISNHLYFYWYRQILGQKVEFLVSFYNNEISEKSEIFDDQFSVERPDGSNFTLKIRSTKLEDSAMYFCASSEGRDRAKLFFGSGTQLSVL.

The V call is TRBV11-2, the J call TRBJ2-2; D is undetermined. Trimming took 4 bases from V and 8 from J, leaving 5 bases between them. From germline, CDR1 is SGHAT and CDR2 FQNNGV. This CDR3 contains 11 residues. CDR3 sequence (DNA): TGTGCCAGCAGCTACTGGGGGGAGCTGTTTTTT. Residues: CASSYWGELFF.

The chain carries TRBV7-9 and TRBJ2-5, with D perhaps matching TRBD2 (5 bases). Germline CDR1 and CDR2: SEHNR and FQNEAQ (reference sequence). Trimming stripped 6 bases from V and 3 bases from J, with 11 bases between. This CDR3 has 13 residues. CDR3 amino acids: CASREVGKETQYF. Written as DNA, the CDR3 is TGTGCCAGCAGGGAGGTGGGGAAAGAGACCCAGTACTTC.

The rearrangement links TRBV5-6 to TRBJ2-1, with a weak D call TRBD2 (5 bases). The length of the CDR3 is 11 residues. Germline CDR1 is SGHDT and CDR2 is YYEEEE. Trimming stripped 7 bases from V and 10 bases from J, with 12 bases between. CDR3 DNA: TGTGCCAGCGGACGGAGGATGGAGCAGTTCTTC. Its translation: CASGRRMEQFF.

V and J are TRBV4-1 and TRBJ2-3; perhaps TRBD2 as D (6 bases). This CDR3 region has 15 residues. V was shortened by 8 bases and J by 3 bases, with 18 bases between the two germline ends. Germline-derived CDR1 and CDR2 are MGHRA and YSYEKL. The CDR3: CASCEVLAQTDTQYF. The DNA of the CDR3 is TGCGCCAGCTGCGAGGTGCTAGCGCAAACAGATACGCAGTATTTT.

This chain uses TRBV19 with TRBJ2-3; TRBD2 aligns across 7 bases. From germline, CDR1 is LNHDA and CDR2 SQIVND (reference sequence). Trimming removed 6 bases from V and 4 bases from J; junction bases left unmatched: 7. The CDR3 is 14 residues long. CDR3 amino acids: CASRFTGGSDTQYF. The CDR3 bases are TGTGCCAGTAGATTTACGGGAGGATCAGATACGCAGTATTTT.

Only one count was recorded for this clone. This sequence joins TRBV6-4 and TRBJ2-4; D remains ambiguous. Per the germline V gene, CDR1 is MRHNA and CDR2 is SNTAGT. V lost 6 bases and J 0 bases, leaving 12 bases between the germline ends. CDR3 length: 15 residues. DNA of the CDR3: TGTGCCAGCAGAAGCCACCAGGAAGCCAAAAACATTCAGTACTTC. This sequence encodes CASRSHQEAKNIQYF.

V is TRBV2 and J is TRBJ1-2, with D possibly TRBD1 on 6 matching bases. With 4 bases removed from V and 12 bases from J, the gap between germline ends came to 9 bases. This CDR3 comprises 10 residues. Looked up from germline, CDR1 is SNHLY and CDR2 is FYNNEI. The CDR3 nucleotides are TGTGCCAGCAGTGGCCGACAGGACACCTTC. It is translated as CASSGRQDTF.

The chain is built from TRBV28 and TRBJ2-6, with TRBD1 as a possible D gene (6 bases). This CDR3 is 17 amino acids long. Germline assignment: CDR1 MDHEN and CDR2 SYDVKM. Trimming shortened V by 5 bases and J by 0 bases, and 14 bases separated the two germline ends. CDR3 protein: CASSMGAFGSGANVLTF. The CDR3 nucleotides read TGTGCCAGCAGTATGGGGGCATTCGGCTCTGGGGCCAACGTCCTGACTTTC.

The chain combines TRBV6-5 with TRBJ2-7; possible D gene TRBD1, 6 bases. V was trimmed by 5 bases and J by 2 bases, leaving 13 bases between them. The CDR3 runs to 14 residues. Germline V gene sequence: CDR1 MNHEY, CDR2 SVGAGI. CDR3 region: CASSNTGSTYEQYF. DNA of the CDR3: TGTGCCAGCAGTAATACAGGGTCCACCTACGAGCAGTACTTC.

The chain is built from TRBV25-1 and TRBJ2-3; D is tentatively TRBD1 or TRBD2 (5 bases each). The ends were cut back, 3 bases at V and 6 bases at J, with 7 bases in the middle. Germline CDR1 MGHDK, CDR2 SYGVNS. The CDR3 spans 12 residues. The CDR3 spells CASSDEGDTQYF. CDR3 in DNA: TGTGCCAGCAGTGATGAGGGGGATACGCAGTATTTT.

The CDR3 DNA follows: TGTGCCAGCAGCCCCGCCAGGGGGCATTACGAGCAGTACTTC. This encodes CASSPARGHYEQYF. This chain joins TRBV14 and TRBJ2-7, with TRBD1 identical over 8 bases. The trim removed 4 bases at V and 4 bases at J, leaving 6 bases unmatched. The CDR3 totals 14 residues. Germline CDR1 is SGHDN and CDR2 is FVKESK.

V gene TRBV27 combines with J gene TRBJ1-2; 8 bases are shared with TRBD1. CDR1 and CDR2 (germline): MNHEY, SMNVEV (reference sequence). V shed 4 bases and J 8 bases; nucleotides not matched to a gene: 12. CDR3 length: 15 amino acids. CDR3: CASSSPADRVGGYTF. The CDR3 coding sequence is TGTGCCAGCAGTTCTCCCGCGGACAGGGTGGGAGGCTACACCTTC.

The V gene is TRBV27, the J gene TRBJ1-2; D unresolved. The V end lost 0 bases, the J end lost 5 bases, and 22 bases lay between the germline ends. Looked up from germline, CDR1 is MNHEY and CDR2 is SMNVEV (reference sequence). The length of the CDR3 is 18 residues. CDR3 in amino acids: CASSLSFNSGRRYYGYTF. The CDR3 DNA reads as TGTGCCAGCAGTTTATCGTTTAATTCCGGCAGGAGATATTATGGCTACACCTTC.

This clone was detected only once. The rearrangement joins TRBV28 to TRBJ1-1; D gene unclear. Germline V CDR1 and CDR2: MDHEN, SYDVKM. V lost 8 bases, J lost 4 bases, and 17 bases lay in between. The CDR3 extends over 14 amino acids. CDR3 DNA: TGTGCCAGCGTCCTGAGAGCCGCGGCCACTGAAGCTTTCTTT. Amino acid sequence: CASVLRAAATEAFF.

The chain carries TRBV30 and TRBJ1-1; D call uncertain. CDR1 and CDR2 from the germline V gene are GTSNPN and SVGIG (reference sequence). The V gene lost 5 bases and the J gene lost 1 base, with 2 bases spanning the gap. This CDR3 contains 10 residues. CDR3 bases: TGTGCCTGGTGGAACACTGAAGCTTTCTTT. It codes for CAWWNTEAFF.

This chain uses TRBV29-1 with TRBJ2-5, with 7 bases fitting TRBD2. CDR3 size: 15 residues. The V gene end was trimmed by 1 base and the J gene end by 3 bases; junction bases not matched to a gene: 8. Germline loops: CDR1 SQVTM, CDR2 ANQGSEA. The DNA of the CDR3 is TGCAGCGTTGAAGGCGGGAGTAGGGTGGAAGAGACCCAGTACTTC. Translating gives CSVEGGSRVEETQYF.

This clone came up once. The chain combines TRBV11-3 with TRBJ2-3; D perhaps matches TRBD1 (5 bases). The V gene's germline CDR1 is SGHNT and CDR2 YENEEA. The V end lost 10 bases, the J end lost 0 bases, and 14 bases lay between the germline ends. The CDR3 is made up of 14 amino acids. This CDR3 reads CATDRGRSTDTQYF. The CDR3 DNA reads TGTGCCACTGACAGAGGCCGTAGCACAGATACGCAGTATTTT.

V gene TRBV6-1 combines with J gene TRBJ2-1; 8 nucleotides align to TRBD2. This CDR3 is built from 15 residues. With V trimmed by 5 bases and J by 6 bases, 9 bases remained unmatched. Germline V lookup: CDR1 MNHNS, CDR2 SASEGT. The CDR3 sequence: CASSFKREYPNEQFF. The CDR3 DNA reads TGTGCCAGCAGTTTCAAGCGGGAGTATCCCAATGAGCAGTTCTTC.

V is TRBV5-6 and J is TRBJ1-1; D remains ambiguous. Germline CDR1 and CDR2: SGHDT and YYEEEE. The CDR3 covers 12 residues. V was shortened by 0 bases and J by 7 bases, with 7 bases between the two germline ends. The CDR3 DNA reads TGTGCCAGCAGCTTGGGGCGGGGTGAAGCTTTCTTT. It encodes CASSLGRGEAFF.

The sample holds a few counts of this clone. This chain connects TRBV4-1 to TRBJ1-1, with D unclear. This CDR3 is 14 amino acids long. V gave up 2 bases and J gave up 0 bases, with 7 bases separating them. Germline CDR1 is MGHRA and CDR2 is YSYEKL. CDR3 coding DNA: TGCGCCAGCAGCCAAAACAGCATGAACACTGAAGCTTTCTTT. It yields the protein CASSQNSMNTEAFF.

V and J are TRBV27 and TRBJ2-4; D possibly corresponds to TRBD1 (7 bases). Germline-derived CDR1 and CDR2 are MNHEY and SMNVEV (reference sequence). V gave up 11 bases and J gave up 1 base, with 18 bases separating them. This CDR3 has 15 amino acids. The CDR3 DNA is TGTGCCTCCGGCGAGGCAGGGGGGGCCAAAAACATTCAGTACTTC. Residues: CASGEAGGAKNIQYF.

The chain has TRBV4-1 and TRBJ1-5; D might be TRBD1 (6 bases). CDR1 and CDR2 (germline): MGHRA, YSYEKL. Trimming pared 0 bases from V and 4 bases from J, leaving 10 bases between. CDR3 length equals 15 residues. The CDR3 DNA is TGCGCCAGCAGCCAAGATTTAGGGGGTAATCAGCCCCAGCATTTT. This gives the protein CASSQDLGGNQPQHF.

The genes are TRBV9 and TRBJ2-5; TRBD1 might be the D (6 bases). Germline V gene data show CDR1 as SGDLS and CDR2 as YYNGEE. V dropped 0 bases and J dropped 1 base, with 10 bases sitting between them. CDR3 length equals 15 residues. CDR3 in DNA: TGTGCCAGCAGCGTAGATAGCAGGGGCCAAGAGACCCAGTACTTC. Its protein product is CASSVDSRGQETQYF.

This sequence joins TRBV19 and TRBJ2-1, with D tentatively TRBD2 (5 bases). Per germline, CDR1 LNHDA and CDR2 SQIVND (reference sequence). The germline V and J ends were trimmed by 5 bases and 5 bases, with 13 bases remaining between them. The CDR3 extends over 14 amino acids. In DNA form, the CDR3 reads TGTGCCAGTAGTCCCACCGGGATAAACAATGAGCAGTTCTTC. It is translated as CASSPTGINNEQFF.

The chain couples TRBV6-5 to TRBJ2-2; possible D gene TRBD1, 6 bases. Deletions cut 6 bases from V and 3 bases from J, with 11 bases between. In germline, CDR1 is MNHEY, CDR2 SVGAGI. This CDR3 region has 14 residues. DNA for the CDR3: TGTGCCAGCAGGTGGACAGTAGACACCGGGGAGCTGTTTTTT. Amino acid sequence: CASRWTVDTGELFF.

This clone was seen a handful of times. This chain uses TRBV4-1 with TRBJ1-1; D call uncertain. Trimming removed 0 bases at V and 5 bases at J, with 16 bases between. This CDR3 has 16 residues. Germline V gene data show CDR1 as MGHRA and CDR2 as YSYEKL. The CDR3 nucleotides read TGCGCCAGCAGCCAAGAGATCGCTCCGCGAGGGACTGAAGCTTTCTTT. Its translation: CASSQEIAPRGTEAFF.

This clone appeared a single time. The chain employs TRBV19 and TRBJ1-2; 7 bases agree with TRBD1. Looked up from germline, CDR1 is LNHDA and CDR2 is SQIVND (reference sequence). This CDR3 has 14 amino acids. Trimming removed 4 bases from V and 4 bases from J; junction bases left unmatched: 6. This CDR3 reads CASSTRGSGYGYTF. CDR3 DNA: TGTGCCAGTAGTACCAGGGGGAGTGGCTATGGCTACACCTTC. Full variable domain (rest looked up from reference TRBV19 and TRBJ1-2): DGGITQSPKYLFRKEGQNVTLSCEQNLNHDAMYWYRQDPGQGLRLIYYSQIVNDFQKGDIAEGYSVSREKKESFPLTVTSAQKNPTAFYLCASSTRGSGYGYTFGSGTRLTVV.